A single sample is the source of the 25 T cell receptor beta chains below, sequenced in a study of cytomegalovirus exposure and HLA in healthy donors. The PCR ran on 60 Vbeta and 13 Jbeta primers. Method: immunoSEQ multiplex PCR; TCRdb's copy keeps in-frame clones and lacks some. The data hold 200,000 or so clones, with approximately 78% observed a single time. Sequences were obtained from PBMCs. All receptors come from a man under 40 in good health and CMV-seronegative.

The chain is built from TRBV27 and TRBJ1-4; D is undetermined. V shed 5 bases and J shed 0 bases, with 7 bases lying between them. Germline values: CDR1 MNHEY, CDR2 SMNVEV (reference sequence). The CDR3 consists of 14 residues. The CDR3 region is CASSPPTTNEKLFF. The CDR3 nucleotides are TGTGCCAGCAGTCCCCCAACAACTAATGAAAAACTGTTTTTT. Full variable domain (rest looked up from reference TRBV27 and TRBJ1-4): EAQVTQNPRYLITVTGKKLTVTCSQNMNHEYMSWYRQDPGLGLRQIYYSMNVEVTDKGDVPEGYKVSRKEKRNFPLILESPSPNQTSLYFCASSPPTTNEKLFFGSGTQLSVL.

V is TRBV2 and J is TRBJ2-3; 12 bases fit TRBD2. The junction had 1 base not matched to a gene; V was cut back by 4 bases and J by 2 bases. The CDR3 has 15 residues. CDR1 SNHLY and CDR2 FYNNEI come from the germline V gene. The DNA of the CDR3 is TGTGCCAGCAGTGGGACTAGCGGGGCCACAGATACGCAGTATTTT. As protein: CASSGTSGATDTQYF.

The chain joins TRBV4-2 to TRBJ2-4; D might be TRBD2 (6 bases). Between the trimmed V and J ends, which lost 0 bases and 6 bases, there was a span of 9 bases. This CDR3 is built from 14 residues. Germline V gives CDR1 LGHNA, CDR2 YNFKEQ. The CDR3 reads CASSQDGAGNIQYF. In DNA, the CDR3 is TGTGCCAGCAGCCAAGATGGAGCGGGAAACATTCAGTACTTC.

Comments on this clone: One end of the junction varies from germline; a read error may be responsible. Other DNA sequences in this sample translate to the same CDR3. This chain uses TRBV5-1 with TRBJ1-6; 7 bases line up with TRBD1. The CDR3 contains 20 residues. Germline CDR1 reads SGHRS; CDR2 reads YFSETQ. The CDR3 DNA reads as TGCGCCAGCAGCTTGGATGTCAGGGGGACCTTAAGCTCCTATAATTCACCCCTCCATTTT. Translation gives CASSLDVRGTLSSYNSPLHF. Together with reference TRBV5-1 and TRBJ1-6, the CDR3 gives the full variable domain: KAGVTQTPRYLIKTRGQQVTLSCSPISGHRSVSWYQQTPGQGLQFLFEYFSETQRNKGNFPGRFSGRQFSNSRSEMNVSTLELGDSALYLCASSLDVRGTLSSYNSPLHFGNGTRLTVT.

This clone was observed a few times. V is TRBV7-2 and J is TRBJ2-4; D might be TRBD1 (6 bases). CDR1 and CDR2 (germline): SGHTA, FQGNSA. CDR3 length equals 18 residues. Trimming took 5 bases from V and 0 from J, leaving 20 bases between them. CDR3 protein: CASSAYRVGVVAKNIQYF. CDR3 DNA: TGTGCCAGCAGCGCTTACAGGGTAGGCGTTGTAGCCAAAAACATTCAGTACTTC.

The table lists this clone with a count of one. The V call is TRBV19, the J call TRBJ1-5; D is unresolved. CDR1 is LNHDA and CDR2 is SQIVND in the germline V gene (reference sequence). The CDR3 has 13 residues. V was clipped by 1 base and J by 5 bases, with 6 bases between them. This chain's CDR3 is CASSIVVDQPQHF. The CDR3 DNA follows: TGTGCCAGTAGTATAGTAGTCGATCAGCCCCAGCATTTT.

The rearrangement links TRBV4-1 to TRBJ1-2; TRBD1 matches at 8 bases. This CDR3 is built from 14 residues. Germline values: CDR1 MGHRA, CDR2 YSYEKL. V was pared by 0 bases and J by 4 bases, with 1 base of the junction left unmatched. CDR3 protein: CASSQEQGVYGYTF. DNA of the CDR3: TGCGCCAGCAGCCAAGAACAGGGGGTCTATGGCTACACCTTC.

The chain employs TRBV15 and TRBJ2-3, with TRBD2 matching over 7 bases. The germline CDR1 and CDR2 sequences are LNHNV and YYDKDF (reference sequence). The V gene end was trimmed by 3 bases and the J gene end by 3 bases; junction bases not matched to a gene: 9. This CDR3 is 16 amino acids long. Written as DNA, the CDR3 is TGTGCCACCAGCAGCACACGGGAGGACGTAACAGATACGCAGTATTTT. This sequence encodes CATSSTREDVTDTQYF.

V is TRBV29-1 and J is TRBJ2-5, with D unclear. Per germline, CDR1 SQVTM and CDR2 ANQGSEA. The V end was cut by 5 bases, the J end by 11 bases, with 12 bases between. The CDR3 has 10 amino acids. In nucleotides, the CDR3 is TGCAGCGTTTTCGGCGGCAATCAGTACTTC. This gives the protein CSVFGGNQYF.

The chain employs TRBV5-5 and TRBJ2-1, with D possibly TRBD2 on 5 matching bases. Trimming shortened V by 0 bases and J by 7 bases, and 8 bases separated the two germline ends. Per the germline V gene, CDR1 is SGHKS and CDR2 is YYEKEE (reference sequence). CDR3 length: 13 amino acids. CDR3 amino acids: CASSLGLLNEQFF. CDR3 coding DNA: TGTGCCAGCAGCTTGGGACTATTGAATGAGCAGTTCTTC.

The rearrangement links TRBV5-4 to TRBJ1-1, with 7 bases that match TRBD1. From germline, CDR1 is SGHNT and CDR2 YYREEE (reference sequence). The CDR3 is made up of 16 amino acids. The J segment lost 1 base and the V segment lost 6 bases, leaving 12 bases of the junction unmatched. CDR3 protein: CASTNGARTGNTEAFF. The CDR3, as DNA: TGTGCCAGCACCAATGGGGCTCGGACAGGGAACACTGAAGCTTTCTTT.

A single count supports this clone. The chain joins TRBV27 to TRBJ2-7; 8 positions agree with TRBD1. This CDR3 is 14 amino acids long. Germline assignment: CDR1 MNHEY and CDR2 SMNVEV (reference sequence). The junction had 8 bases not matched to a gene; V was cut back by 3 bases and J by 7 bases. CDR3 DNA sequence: TGTGCCAGCAGTTTCGGACAGGGTGTGGGGGAGCAGTACTTC. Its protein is CASSFGQGVGEQYF.

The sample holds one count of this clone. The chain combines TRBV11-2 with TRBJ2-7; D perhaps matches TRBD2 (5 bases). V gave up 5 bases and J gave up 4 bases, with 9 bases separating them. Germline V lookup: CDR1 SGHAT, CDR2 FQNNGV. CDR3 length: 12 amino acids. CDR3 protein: CASSPTGYEQYF. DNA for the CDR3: TGTGCCAGCAGCCCGACGGGATACGAGCAGTACTTC.

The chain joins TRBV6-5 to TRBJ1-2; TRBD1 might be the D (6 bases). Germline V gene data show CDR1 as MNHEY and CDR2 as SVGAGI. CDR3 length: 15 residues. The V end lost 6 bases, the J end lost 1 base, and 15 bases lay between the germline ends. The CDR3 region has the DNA TGTGCCAGCAGGGGCTTAGACAGGAGTAACTATGGCTACACCTTC. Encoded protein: CASRGLDRSNYGYTF.

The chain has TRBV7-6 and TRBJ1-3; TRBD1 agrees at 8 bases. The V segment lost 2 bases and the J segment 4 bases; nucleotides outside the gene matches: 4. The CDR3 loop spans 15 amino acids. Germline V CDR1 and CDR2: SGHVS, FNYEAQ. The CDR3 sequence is CASSLTDRGGNTIYF. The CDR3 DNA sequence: TGTGCCAGCAGCTTAACCGACAGGGGCGGAAACACCATATATTTT.

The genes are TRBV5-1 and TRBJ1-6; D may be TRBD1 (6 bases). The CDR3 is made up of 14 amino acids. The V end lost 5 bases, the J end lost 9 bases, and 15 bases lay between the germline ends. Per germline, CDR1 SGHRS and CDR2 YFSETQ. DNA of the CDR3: TGCGCCAGCAGTGGGGGGGCGGAAGGTTCACCCCTCCACTTT. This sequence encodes CASSGGAEGSPLHF.

Written as DNA, the CDR3 is TGTGCCAGCAGCGTAGCGGGGGGCTTTCTCACAGATACGCAGTATTTT. Translating it yields CASSVAGGFLTDTQYF. The chain recombines TRBV9 with TRBJ2-3; the D gene is possibly TRBD2 (7 bases). V shed 0 bases and J shed 2 bases, with 13 bases lying between them. The CDR3 has 16 amino acids. Germline values: CDR1 SGDLS, CDR2 YYNGEE.

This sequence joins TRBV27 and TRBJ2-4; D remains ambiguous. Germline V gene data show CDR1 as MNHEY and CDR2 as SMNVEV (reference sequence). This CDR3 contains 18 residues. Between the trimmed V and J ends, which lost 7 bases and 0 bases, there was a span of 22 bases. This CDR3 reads CASTKAREAALAKNIQYF. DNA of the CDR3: TGTGCCAGCACCAAGGCCCGAGAGGCTGCTTTAGCCAAAAACATTCAGTACTTC.

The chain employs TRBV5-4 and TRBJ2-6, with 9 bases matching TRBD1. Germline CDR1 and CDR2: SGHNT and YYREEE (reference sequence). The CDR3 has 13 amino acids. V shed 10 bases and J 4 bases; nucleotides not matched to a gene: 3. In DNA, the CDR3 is TGTGCCGACAGGGGGTCCGGGGCCAACGTCCTGACTTTC. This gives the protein CADRGSGANVLTF.

The CDR3 sequence: CASAEGIGYEQYF. The DNA for the CDR3 is TGTGCCAGCGCTGAGGGCATCGGCTACGAGCAGTACTTC. The J gene is TRBJ2-7, the V gene TRBV28; TRBD2 might be the D (5 bases). This CDR3 spans 13 amino acids. Trimming took off 8 bases at V and 3 bases at J, with 14 bases between the two ends. Germline values: CDR1 MDHEN, CDR2 SYDVKM.

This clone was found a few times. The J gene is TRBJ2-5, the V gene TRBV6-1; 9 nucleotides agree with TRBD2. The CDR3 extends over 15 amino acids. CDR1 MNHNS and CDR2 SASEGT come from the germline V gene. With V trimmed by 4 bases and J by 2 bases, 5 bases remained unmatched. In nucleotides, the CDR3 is TGTGCCAGCAGTGCCTTAGCGGGGGCACAAGAGACCCAGTACTTC. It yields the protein CASSALAGAQETQYF.

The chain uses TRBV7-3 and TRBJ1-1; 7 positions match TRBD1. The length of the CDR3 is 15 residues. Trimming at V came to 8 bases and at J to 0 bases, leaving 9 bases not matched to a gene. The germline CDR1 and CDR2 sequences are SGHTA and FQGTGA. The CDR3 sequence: CASRTTGAMNTEAFF. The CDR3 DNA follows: TGTGCCAGCCGAACCACAGGGGCTATGAACACTGAAGCTTTCTTT. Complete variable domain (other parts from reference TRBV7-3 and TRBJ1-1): GAGVSQTPSNKVTEKGKYVELRCDPISGHTALYWYRQSLGQGPEFLIYFQGTGAADDSGLPNDRFFAVRPEGSVSTLKIQRTERGDSAVYLCASRTTGAMNTEAFFGQGTRLTVV.

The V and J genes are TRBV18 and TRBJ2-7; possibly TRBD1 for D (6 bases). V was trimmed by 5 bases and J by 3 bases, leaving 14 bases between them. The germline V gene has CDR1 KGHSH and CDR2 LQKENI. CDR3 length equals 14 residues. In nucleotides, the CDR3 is TGTGCCAGCTCAATTCAGGGGTACGGCTACGAGCAGTACTTC. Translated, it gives CASSIQGYGYEQYF.

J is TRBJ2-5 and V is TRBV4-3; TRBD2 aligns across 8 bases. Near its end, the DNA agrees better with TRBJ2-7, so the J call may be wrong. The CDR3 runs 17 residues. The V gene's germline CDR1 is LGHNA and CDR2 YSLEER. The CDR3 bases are TGCGCCAGCAGCCAAGATTACGAGCGGGGGACGTCCTACGAGCAGTACTTC. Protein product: CASSQDYERGTSYEQYF.

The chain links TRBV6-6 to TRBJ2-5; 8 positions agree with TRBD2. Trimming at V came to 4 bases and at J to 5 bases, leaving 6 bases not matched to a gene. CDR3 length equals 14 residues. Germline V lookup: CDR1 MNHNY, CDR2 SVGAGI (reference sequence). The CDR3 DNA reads TGTGCCAGCAGTTTCCCCTCGGGGGGGGAGACCCAGTACTTC. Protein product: CASSFPSGGETQYF.